This TCR beta chain came from a study of T-cell memory formation after mild COVID-19 (dated by TCRdb to 2020 to 2023). Looking at the study overall: Most TCR sequence clusters were specific to one of the two donors. In two donors, T-cell clones that expanded and contracted after mild COVID-19 were followed by sequencing TCRalpha and TCRbeta repertoires longitudinally. The cohort was made up of two young adult volunteers, one female and one male, who were previously healthy. Findings and caveats that apply to the study as a whole: The study included only a couple of mild cases, and larger cohorts that include severe cases with pre-infection samples were judged to be necessary. Contracting CD4+ clones were located mainly in the CM and EM memory subsets, whereas CD8+ clones were found to be enriched in EMRA. Clones that contracted from day 15 to 85 showed balanced CD4/CD8 phenotypes, whereas a second wave of clones that expanded from day 15 to 37 leaned towards CD4+. Some responding clones were detected in pre-infection memory, suggesting pre-existing cross-reactive memory T cells joined the SARS-CoV-2 response. SARS-CoV-2 specificity of the second-wave clones peaking on day 37 was not confirmed.

Reading the germline V gene gives CDR1 MNHEY and CDR2 SVGEGT. From its cysteine to its phenylalanine, the CDR3 spans 19 amino acids. CDR3 DNA only is kept here, 57 bases in frame from base 1. After removal of 0 bases from V and 0 bases from J, the junction retains 10 bases not matched to a gene. PBMCs were isolated by Ficoll-Paque density gradient centrifugation. Sequencing instrument: Illumina NovaSeq 6000. TCRalpha and TCRbeta cDNA libraries were built by 5'RACE with constant-segment primers, adding sample barcodes and unique molecular identifiers. RNA was extracted from every sample with Trizol reagent. Amplification of the libraries took two PCR steps, and the second step added a second sample barcode plus Illumina TruSeq adapters. The libraries were sequenced on an Illumina NovaSeq using 2 x 150 bp paired-end reads. On the study's bioinformatics: The reads were demultiplexed and collapsed into UMI-guided consensus sequences using migec v1.2.7. Using mixcr v2.1.11, the UMI consensuses were aligned to TRA and TRB V and J templates and assembled into clonotypes. Clonotypes were classified as expanded or contracted when called significant by both edgeR and NoisET, with noise models trained on biological replicates. For edgeR calls, the thresholds were a false discovery rate-adjusted p below 0.01 and a log2 fold-change of 1. As an exploratory analysis of dynamics, max-normalized trajectories of the 1000 most abundant clonotypes were examined by PCA with hierarchical clustering. Each responding clone was given a CD4 or CD8 phenotype based on the CD4+ and CD8+ repertoires, which had been sequenced separately. TCRdb ran its own pipeline on the public reads, namely fastp trimming at Q25 and MiXCR clone calling, and kept in-frame beta chains. When rows share a CDR3 protein, they turn into one entry using the most common DNA and genes. The V and J calls, along with clone size, are taken from TCRdb and not from the paper's own processing. The sample has roughly 150,000 distinct CDR3 sequences on record, approximately 13% of them singletons. Of the sample, 2.5% to 3.5% is held by the ten largest clones.

Note on this clonotype: Its target antigen remains unknown. No base qualities exist here, and no much larger clone lies one base off it.

Sequenced: PBMCs or a T cell subset sorted from them (not recorded which). The V and J genes are TRBV6-2 or TRBV6-3 and TRBJ2-5, and TRBD2 matches 10 of the central bases. This TCR was recovered from a man aged 18 to 29 who had mild COVID-19 (a few samples of this study predate the infection). The sample titles of this study are shuffled in the database, so cell type and time point are left out; the donor was told from shared clones. The CDR3 region reads CASSYSRTSGAKYQETQYF. The DNA is TGTGCCAGCAGTTACTCGCGAACTAGCGGGGCGAAGTACCAAGAGACCCAGTACTTC.